Sequencing of this T cell receptor beta chain was carried out in a study of CD8+ T cells in alopecia areata. In the study overall: In an open-label trial, patients got 5 to 10 mg tofacitinib twice daily.

The V gene's germline CDR1 is LNHDA and CDR2 SQIVND (reference sequence). Between the trimmed V and J ends, which lost 4 bases and 1 base, there was a span of 10 bases. The CDR3 extends over 14 amino acids. Extracted RNA was reverse transcribed into cDNA, the sequencing template. Repertoires were generated with immunoSEQ multiplex PCR, while TCRdb's copy carries only in-frame clones and drops some. The table shows around 300,000 clones, with 60% occurring only once. Specified treatment: oral pan-JAK inhibitor, 5-10 mg twice daily. The rearrangement joins TRBV19 to TRBJ2-5, with D maybe TRBD1 (5 bases). This clonotype originated in a human donor with alopecia areata. Material: CD4+ T cells sorted from blood, obtained at roughly week 53, from a patient treated with tofacitinib. The CDR3 DNA is TGTGCCAGTAGTAAACTGGACACCCAAGAGACCCAGTACTTC. Encoded protein: CASSKLDTQETQYF.